This TCR beta chain was found in a study of response to subunit inactivated influenza vaccine. Study-level results: T cells newly recruited by each seasonal influenza vaccination are few, the authors suggested.

Germline trimming cut 6 bases from V and 6 bases from J; bases unmatched to any gene: 5. The CDR3 is 13 amino acids. Germline V gene sequence: CDR1 MNHNS, CDR2 SASEGT. MiXCR, run by TCRdb on the RT-PCR reads, gives a single entry per CDR3 protein. Of about 500,000 distinct CDR3 sequences in the sample, more than 15% are singletons; the top ten hold less than 4%. The table lists this clonotype with many counts. Its antigen remains unidentified. The origin of this receptor is a man between 50 and 70 years old who received an inactivated influenza vaccine. This chain connects TRBV6-1 to TRBJ2-1, with 7 nucleotides matching TRBD1. The sample consisted of CD4+ T cells sorted from PBMCs, taken about 24 months after vaccination. CDR3 DNA: TGTGCCAGCAGCTCAAGACAGGGCAATGAGCAGTTCTTC. Translated: CASSSRQGNEQFF.